The next 31 T cell receptor beta chains were all read from a single sample in a study of Graves' ophthalmopathy and Graves' hyperthyroidism. Scientists amplified the TCR beta CDR3 regions from RNA transcripts. The library came from an HTBI-primed first-round RT-PCR and a second-round multiplex PCR. TCRdb re-called the multiplex PCR reads with MiXCR, one entry per CDR3 protein. The sample comprises over a million distinct CDR3 sequences, less than 45% of which are singletons, and roughly 11% rests with the top ten. The sample taken for sequencing was peripheral blood or thyroid tissue (not recorded which). The receptors here all came from an adult man with Graves' hyperthyroidism.

This clonotype was detected many times. The rearrangement joins TRBV6-2 or TRBV6-3 to TRBJ1-2; D not resolved. Trimming removed 6 bases at V and 4 bases at J, with 18 bases between. The CDR3 has 15 amino acids. Per germline, CDR1 MNHEY and CDR2 SVGEGT. Here the CDR3 DNA reads TGTGCCAGCAGCCCAAGGGCGGTCTCCGTCTATGGCTACACCTTC. As protein: CASSPRAVSVYGYTF.

This clonotype came up many times. The chain combines TRBV5-6 with TRBJ1-2; D gene ambiguous. The CDR3 runs 15 residues. In germline, CDR1 is SGHDT, CDR2 YYEEEE. V lost 6 bases and J lost 4, with 19 bases in between. The CDR3 nucleotides read TGTGCCAGCATACCTTCGATGATGGGGTCCTATGGCTACACCTTC. It codes for CASIPSMMGSYGYTF.

V gene TRBV29-1 combines with J gene TRBJ2-5; D possibly uses TRBD1 or TRBD2 (5 bases each). V lost 8 bases, J lost 2 bases, and 18 bases lay in between. The CDR3 spans 14 residues. Germline V lookup: CDR1 SQVTM, CDR2 ANQGSEA. In DNA form, the CDR3 reads TGCAGCTTTGGGTGGGACCCCATACAAGAGACCCAGTACTTC. Amino acids: CSFGWDPIQETQYF. Together with reference TRBV29-1 and TRBJ2-5, the CDR3 gives the full variable domain: SAVISQKPSRDICQRGTSLTIQCQVDSQVTMMFWYRQQPGQSLTLIATANQGSEATYESGFVIDKFPISRPNLTFSTLTVSNMSPEDSSIYLCSFGWDPIQETQYFGPGTRLLVL.

About this clonotype: This may arise from a read error, as a much more abundant clone is one base away. CDR3 nucleotides: TGTGCCAGCAGGAGGACAGTGTTACAAGAGACCCAGTACTTC. It codes for CASRRTVLQETQYF. This chain joins TRBV2 and TRBJ2-5; TRBD1 might be the D (6 bases). The CDR3 extends over 14 amino acids. With 6 bases removed from V and 2 bases from J, the gap between germline ends came to 13 bases. Looked up from germline, CDR1 is SNHLY and CDR2 is FYNNEI.

V and J are TRBV25-1 and TRBJ1-5; D remains unclear. The germline CDR1 and CDR2 sequences are MGHDK and SYGVNS. The CDR3 runs to 10 residues. V lost 10 bases, J lost 6 bases, and 7 bases lay in between. For the CDR3, the DNA is TGTGCCACCGGTAGTCAGCCCCAGCATTTT. Protein product: CATGSQPQHF. Looking up the rest from reference TRBV25-1 and TRBJ1-5 gives the full variable domain: EADIYQTPRYLVIGTGKKITLECSQTMGHDKMYWYQQDPGMELHLIHYSYGVNSTEKGDLSSESTVSRIRTEHFPLTLESARPSHTSQYLCATGSQPQHFGDGTRLSIL.

This clonotype was picked up many times. The chain has TRBV7-9 and TRBJ2-5; 7 bases agree with TRBD1. V shed 5 bases and J 2 bases; nucleotides not matched to a gene: 5. The CDR3 totals 14 residues. Germline CDR1 reads SEHNR; CDR2 reads FQNEAQ (reference sequence). CDR3 residues: CASSVRDRQETQYF. Written as DNA, the CDR3 is TGTGCCAGCAGCGTCCGGGACAGACAAGAGACCCAGTACTTC.

There are many counts of this clonotype. The chain joins TRBV2 to TRBJ2-7; D unclear. The CDR3 totals 13 residues. V was pared by 1 base and J by 2 bases, with 6 bases between. Per germline, CDR1 SNHLY and CDR2 FYNNEI. CDR3 in amino acids: CASSEGMAYEQYF. In nucleotides, the CDR3 is TGTGCCAGCAGTGAAGGTATGGCCTACGAGCAGTACTTC.

There are many counts of this clonotype. V gene TRBV6-1 combines with J gene TRBJ1-1; D gene ambiguous. This CDR3 is built from 13 residues. CDR1 and CDR2 (germline): MNHNS, SASEGT. V lost 3 bases and J 0 bases, leaving 5 bases between the germline ends. The chain's CDR3 is CASSDQVNTEAFF. In nucleotides, the CDR3 is TGTGCCAGCAGTGACCAGGTGAACACTGAAGCTTTCTTT.

About this clonotype itself: The CDR3 carries no conserved terminal phenylalanine or tryptophan, so it likely arises from a read error. The limits of the CDR3 on the DNA are not certain, so only TCRdb's listed CDR3 is given. This chain connects TRBV29-1 to TRBJ2-5; the table's D gene call, TRBD1, was not cross checked with the DNA. Germline lookup yields CDR1 SQVTM and CDR2 ANQGSEA. The CDR3 is 13 residues long, ends included. CDR3 amino acids: CSVPGQYGYTFGS.

On this clonotype: The junction shows a germline mismatch at one end, possibly a read error. The CDR3 sequence is CASSLPETNTRELFF. The CDR3 DNA follows: TGCGCCAGCAGCTTGCCAGAGACGAACACCAGGGAGCTGTTTTTT. The chain has TRBV5-1 and TRBJ2-2; D gene uncertain. Germline assignment: CDR1 SGHRS and CDR2 YFSETQ. This CDR3 has 15 residues.

This clonotype was counted ten times or more. This rearrangement joins TRBV7-2 to TRBJ1-2; D not resolved. From germline, CDR1 is SGHTA and CDR2 FQGNSA. The CDR3 runs to 15 residues. Between the trimmed V and J ends, which lost 4 bases and 4 bases, there was a span of 16 bases. This chain's CDR3 is CASSSPSGWPYGYTF. CDR3 nucleotides: TGTGCCAGCAGCTCACCGTCAGGTTGGCCCTATGGCTACACCTTC.

The CDR3 reads CASSQNGGYEQYF. The DNA of the CDR3 is TGTGCCAGCAGCCAAAATGGGGGATACGAGCAGTACTTC. This chain uses TRBV10-3 with TRBJ2-7, with D tentatively TRBD1 or TRBD2 (5 bases each). V gave up 10 bases and J gave up 4 bases, with 17 bases separating them. The CDR3 totals 13 residues. The germline V gene has CDR1 ENHRY and CDR2 SYGVKD.

This sequence joins TRBV10-3 and TRBJ2-5, with 9 positions matching TRBD1. V was clipped by 5 bases and J by 9 bases; unmatched bases: 13. This CDR3 has 15 amino acids. Germline V gene lookup returns CDR1 ENHRY and CDR2 SYGVKD. In DNA, the CDR3 is TGTGCCATCAGTCCGGGACAGGGCGGTAATCAGCCCCAGTACTTC. Its translation: CAISPGQGGNQPQYF.

This chain joins TRBV11-2 and TRBJ2-7; 7 bases are a match to TRBD2. V gave up 7 bases and J gave up 3 bases; unmatched junction bases: 15. Germline loops: CDR1 SGHAT, CDR2 FQNNGV. The CDR3 is 16 amino acids. This CDR3 is CASKHLRGGRSYEQYF. CDR3 in DNA: TGTGCCAGCAAGCACCTCCGGGGCGGGAGAAGCTACGAGCAGTACTTC.

This clonotype was recorded at least ten times. V gene TRBV4-1 combines with J gene TRBJ1-2, with D maybe TRBD1 (6 bases). The V gene lost 0 bases and the J gene lost 6 bases, with 14 bases spanning the gap. The CDR3 totals 15 residues. The germline V gene has CDR1 MGHRA and CDR2 YSYEKL. Here the CDR3 DNA reads TGCGCCAGCAGCCAAGAAGCAGGACAGAATCATGGCTACACCTTC. This gives the protein CASSQEAGQNHGYTF.

A remark on this clonotype: Because the CDR3 is missing its conserved closing phenylalanine or tryptophan, this is likely a read error. The limits of the CDR3 on the DNA are not certain, so only TCRdb's listed CDR3 is given. The chain joins TRBV20-1 to TRBJ2-2; TRBD1 reflects the table's D call only, with no check against the DNA. Per germline, CDR1 DFQATT and CDR2 SNEGSKA (reference sequence). 14 amino acids form the CDR3, both terminal residues included. This CDR3 reads CSARKTGNTGELDL.

V is TRBV6-5 and J is TRBJ1-1, with D unclear. The V end lost 0 bases, the J end lost 0 bases, and 11 bases lay between the germline ends. The V gene's germline CDR1 is MNHEY and CDR2 SVGAGI. This CDR3 is built from 16 residues. For the CDR3, the DNA is TGTGCCAGCAGTTACTCCGGTGGCAGATTGAACACTGAAGCTTTCTTT. Protein: CASSYSGGRLNTEAFF.

This clonotype was seen more than once but under ten times. The chain has TRBV29-1 and TRBJ2-5; D gene uncertain. Germline loops: CDR1 SQVTM, CDR2 ANQGSEA. CDR3 length: 8 residues. With 4 bases removed from V and 10 bases from J, the gap between germline ends came to 4 bases. DNA for the CDR3: TGCAGCGTTGTCAACCAGTACTTC. It yields the protein CSVVNQYF.

This clonotype has more than one count but fewer than ten. The chain employs TRBV5-6 and TRBJ1-5, with a tentative D call TRBD1 (5 bases). Germline V gene data show CDR1 as SGHDT and CDR2 as YYEEEE. Deletions cut 2 bases from V and 8 bases from J, with 14 bases between. The CDR3 covers 14 residues. The CDR3 DNA reads as TGTGCCAGCAGCTTAGGTACAGGCCTGAAGCCCCAGCATTTT. It encodes CASSLGTGLKPQHF.

This clonotype was counted between two and nine times. The chain is built from TRBV20-1 and TRBJ1-5; tentative D call: TRBD1 (5 bases). Germline CDR1 and CDR2: DFQATT and SNEGSKA (reference sequence). The CDR3 is 14 residues long. The V end was cut by 0 bases, the J end by 5 bases, with 11 bases between. The CDR3 reads CSARDRDLYQPQHF. The CDR3 region has the DNA TGCAGTGCTAGAGACCGGGACCTTTATCAGCCCCAGCATTTT.

As for this clonotype: This may arise from a read error, as a much more abundant clone is one base away. The chain carries TRBV4-1 and TRBJ2-2; no reliable D call. This CDR3 has 14 residues. Looked up from germline, CDR1 is MGHRA and CDR2 is YSYEKL. Trimming pared 3 bases from V and 6 bases from J, leaving 11 bases between. Written as DNA, the CDR3 is TGCGCCAGCAGCCAGCGGCCTGAACCCGGGGAGCTGTTTTTT. Translated, it gives CASSQRPEPGELFF.

The genes are TRBV6-6 and TRBJ1-2, with D possibly matching TRBD1 (5 bases). V was pared by 3 bases and J by 10 bases, with 18 bases between. The CDR3 length is 14 residues. CDR1 MNHNY and CDR2 SVGAGI come from the germline V gene (reference sequence). The CDR3 region is CASSYPGTASFYTF. The DNA for the CDR3 is TGTGCCAGCAGTTATCCCGGGACCGCTTCTTTCTACACCTTC.

This clonotype has just a few counts. J is TRBJ2-5 and V is TRBV7-9; D is ambiguous. CDR1 is SEHNR, CDR2 FQNEAQ, per germline (reference sequence). V shed 4 bases and J shed 5 bases, with 11 bases lying between them. The CDR3 covers 13 residues. CDR3 DNA: TGTGCCAGCAGCTCCCCTAGTGGGGAGACCCAGTACTTC. Translation: CASSSPSGETQYF.

Ten or more counts support this clonotype. The chain links TRBV5-6 to TRBJ1-5, with D perhaps TRBD1 (5 bases). CDR3 length: 14 residues. The V end was cut by 0 bases, the J end by 6 bases, with 10 bases between. Germline loops: CDR1 SGHDT, CDR2 YYEEEE. CDR3: CASSLVAGTQPQHF. CDR3 in DNA: TGTGCCAGCAGCTTGGTAGCAGGGACTCAGCCCCAGCATTTT.

The chain couples TRBV10-3 to TRBJ2-5; 8 bases are a match to TRBD1. Germline lookup yields CDR1 ENHRY and CDR2 SYGVKD. The ends lost 6 bases at V and 4 bases at J; junction bases unmatched: 7. The CDR3 runs 14 residues. DNA of the CDR3: TGTGCCATCAGCGGCCACAGGGGGGTAGAGACCCAGTACTTC. Translating gives CAISGHRGVETQYF.

This clonotype was counted only a few times. The gene calls are TRBV12-3 or TRBV12-4 and TRBJ1-1; D is ambiguous. The CDR3 runs 12 residues. Trimming removed 4 bases at V and 4 bases at J, with 7 bases between. For the CDR3, the DNA is TGTGCCAGCAGTTACGAAGTCACTGAAGCTTTCTTT. Protein sequence: CASSYEVTEAFF.

This clonotype was observed a handful of times. The genes are TRBV12-3 or TRBV12-4 and TRBJ1-5, with 8 bases identical to TRBD1. The CDR3 spans 14 residues. Trimming removed 3 bases from V and 6 bases from J; junction bases left unmatched: 4. The CDR3 loop reads CASSFGQGSQPQHF. The CDR3 DNA sequence: TGTGCCAGCAGTTTCGGACAGGGATCTCAGCCCCAGCATTTT.

This rearrangement joins TRBV15 to TRBJ1-1, with a possible D match to TRBD1 (5 bases). CDR1 is LNHNV and CDR2 is YYDKDF in the germline V gene (reference sequence). The CDR3 contains 12 residues. The germline V and J ends were trimmed by 1 base and 7 bases, with 7 bases remaining between them. The CDR3 nucleotides are TGTGCCACCAGCAGAGGGGGGGGTGAAGCTTTCTTT. Translated: CATSRGGGEAFF.

This clonotype was observed a single time. The genes are TRBV2 and TRBJ2-5, with D unclear. V lost 4 bases to trimming and J lost 1 base, with 16 bases between them. Germline loops: CDR1 SNHLY, CDR2 FYNNEI. CDR3 length: 16 residues. Here the CDR3 DNA reads TGTGCCAGCAGTGGCCCGAGTAAGAAAAGCCAAGAGACCCAGTACTTC. Translated: CASSGPSKKSQETQYF.

In this sample, this clonotype turned up many times. This sequence joins TRBV20-1 and TRBJ2-5; TRBD1 matches at 7 bases. Germline trimming cut 3 bases from V and 1 base from J; bases unmatched to any gene: 8. The CDR3 contains 15 residues. Per germline, CDR1 DFQATT and CDR2 SNEGSKA (reference sequence). CDR3 region: CSARATTGIQETQYF. In DNA, the CDR3 is TGCAGTGCTAGGGCTACGACAGGGATCCAAGAGACCCAGTACTTC.

V is TRBV29-1 and J is TRBJ2-5; D is perhaps TRBD2 (6 bases). CDR1 is SQVTM, CDR2 ANQGSEA, per germline. The CDR3 has 10 residues. Trimming shortened V by 7 bases and J by 5 bases, and 8 bases separated the two germline ends. CDR3 bases: TGCAGCGGGGGGGTTGAGACCCAGTACTTC. It is translated as CSGGVETQYF.